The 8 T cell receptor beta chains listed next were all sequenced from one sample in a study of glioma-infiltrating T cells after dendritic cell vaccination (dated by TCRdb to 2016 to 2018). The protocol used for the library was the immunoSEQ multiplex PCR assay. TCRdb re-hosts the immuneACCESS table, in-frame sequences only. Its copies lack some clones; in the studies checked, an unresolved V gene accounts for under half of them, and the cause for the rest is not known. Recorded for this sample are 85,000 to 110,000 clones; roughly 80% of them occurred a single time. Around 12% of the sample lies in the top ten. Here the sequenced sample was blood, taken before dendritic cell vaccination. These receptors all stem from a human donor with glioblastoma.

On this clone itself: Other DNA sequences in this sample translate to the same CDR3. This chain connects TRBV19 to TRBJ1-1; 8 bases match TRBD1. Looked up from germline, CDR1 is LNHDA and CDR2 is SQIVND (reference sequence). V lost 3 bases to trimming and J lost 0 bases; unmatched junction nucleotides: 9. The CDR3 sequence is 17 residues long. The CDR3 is CASSIGQGGGLNTEAFF. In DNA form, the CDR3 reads TGTGCCAGTAGTATCGGACAGGGTGGGGGTTTGAACACTGAAGCTTTCTTT.

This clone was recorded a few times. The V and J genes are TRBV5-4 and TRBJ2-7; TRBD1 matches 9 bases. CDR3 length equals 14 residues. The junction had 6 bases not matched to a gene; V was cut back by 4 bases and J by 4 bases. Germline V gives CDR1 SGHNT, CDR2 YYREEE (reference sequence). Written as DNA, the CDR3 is TGTGCCAGCAGCGGGGACAGGGCGCGGTACGAGCAGTACTTC. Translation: CASSGDRARYEQYF.

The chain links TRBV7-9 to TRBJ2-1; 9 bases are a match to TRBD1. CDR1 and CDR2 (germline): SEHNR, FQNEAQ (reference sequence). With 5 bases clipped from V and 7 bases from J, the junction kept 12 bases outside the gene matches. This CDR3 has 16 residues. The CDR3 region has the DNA TGTGCCAGCAGCCCATTAGGGGGACAGGGTCAAAATGAGCAGTTCTTC. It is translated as CASSPLGGQGQNEQFF. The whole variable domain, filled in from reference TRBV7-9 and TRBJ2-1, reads DTGVSQNPRHKITKRGQNVTFRCDPISEHNRLYWYRQTLGQGPEFLTYFQNEAQLEKSRLLSDRFSAERPKGSFSTLEIQRTEQGDSAMYLCASSPLGGQGQNEQFFGPGTRLTVL.

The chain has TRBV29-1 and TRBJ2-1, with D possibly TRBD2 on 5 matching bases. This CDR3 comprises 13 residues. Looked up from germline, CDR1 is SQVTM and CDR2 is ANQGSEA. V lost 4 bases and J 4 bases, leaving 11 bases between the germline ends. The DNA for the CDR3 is TGCAGCGTTGTTATCCTAGCTTACAATGAGCAGTTCTTC. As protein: CSVVILAYNEQFF.

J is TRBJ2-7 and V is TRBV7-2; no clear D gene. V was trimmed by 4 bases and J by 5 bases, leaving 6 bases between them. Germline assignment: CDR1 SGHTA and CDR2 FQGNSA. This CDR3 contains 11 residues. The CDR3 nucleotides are TGTGCCAGCAGCTCAGGAAACGAGCAGTACTTC. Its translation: CASSSGNEQYF. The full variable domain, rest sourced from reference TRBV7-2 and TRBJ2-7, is GAGVSQSPSNKVTEKGKDVELRCDPISGHTALYWYRQSLGQGLEFLIYFQGNSAPDKSGLPSDRFSAERTGGSVSTLTIQRTQQEDSAVYLCASSSGNEQYFGPGTRLTVT.

The CDR3 nucleotides are TGCGCCAGCAGCTTGGTTGGGATAAGGGGAACTAATGAAAAACTGTTTTTT. Encoded protein: CASSLVGIRGTNEKLFF. The chain combines TRBV5-1 with TRBJ1-4; D perhaps matches TRBD1 (5 bases). The CDR3 is made up of 17 amino acids. Germline CDR1 is SGHRS and CDR2 is YFSETQ. Trimming stripped 0 bases from V and 1 base from J, with 13 bases between.

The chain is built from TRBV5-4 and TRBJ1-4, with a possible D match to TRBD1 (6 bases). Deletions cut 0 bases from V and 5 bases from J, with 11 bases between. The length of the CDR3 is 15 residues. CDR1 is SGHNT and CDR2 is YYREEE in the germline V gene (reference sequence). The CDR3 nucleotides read TGTGCCAGCAGCTTGGAAGGGACACGAAATGAAAAACTGTTTTTT. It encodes CASSLEGTRNEKLFF.

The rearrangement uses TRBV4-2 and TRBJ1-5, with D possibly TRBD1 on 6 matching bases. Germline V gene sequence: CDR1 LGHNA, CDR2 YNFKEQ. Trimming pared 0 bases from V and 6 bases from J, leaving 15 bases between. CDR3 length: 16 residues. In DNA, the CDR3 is TGTGCCAGCAGCCAAGATTTAACAGGGAGTGTTCAGCCCCAGCATTTT. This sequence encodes CASSQDLTGSVQPQHF.